The source of this TCR beta chain is a study of blood T cell repertoires in COVID-19. The overall study: The United States, Italy and Spain provided the acute and convalescent COVID-19 samples. T cells, B-cell-depleted T cells, or PBMCs provided the cDNA or gDNA that served as material.

It was during active infection that Seattle patients were enrolled and then longitudinally followed. CDR3 length: 13 amino acids. Germline V lookup: CDR1 SGHTA, CDR2 FQGNSA. The V gene lost 10 bases and the J gene lost 1 base, with 13 bases spanning the gap. As handled by the study authors: Amplification of reference gene primers was used by the study to estimate nucleated cell counts. Sequenced by immunoSEQ multiplex PCR; TCRdb stores in-frame clones only, minus some. V and J calls and clone size are copied from that table; D and trimming were computed from the DNA. The repertoire holds about 130,000 clones, with 65% to 85% as singletons.

The sequencing sample was made of peripheral blood. This chain links TRBV7-2 with TRBJ1-1; D might be TRBD1 (5 bases). The clonotype was recovered from a man between 25 and 39 years old with COVID-19, enrolled during active disease. Written as DNA, the CDR3 is TGTGCCACCCAGACAGTAACGAACACTGAAGCTTTCTTT. This codes for CATQTVTNTEAFF.